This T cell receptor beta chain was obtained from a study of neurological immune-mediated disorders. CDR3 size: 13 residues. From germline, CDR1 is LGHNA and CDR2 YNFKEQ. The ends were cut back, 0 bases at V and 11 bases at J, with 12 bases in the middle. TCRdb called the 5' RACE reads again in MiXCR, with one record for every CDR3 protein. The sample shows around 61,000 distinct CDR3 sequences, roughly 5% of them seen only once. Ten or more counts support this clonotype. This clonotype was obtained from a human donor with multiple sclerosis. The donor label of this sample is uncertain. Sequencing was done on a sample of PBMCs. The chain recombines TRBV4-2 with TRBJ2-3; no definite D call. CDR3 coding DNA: TGTGCCAGCAGCCAAGACTCGCAACTCAAGCAGTATTTT. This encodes CASSQDSQLKQYF.